Sequencing of this T cell receptor (beta chain) was carried out in a study of post-analysis software for immune sequencing data. The overall study: Recorded subtypes: relapsing-remitting, secondary progressive, progressive-relapsing; some patients unannotated. Findings and limits, study-wide: Compared with controls, patients had more of roughly five TRBV segments, including TRBV5-6, TRBV5-1 and TRBV20-1.

In the case of this clonotype: Its target is unknown.

CDR1 and CDR2 from the germline V gene are LNHDA and SQIVND (reference sequence). This CDR3 is 15 amino acids long. Unmatched junction bases numbered 3, after V lost 1 base and J lost 1 base. Incorporated into the TCR beta cDNA libraries were unique molecular identifiers, which served to reduce PCR and sequencing biases. TCRdb re-called the PCR reads with MiXCR, one entry per CDR3 protein. This sample has fewer than 600,000 distinct CDR3 sequences, with roughly 45% found just once. The receptor was isolated from a girl between 5 and 17 years old with multiple sclerosis. V and J are TRBV19 and TRBJ2-5; 7 positions match TRBD1. Specimen: blood. The chain's CDR3 is CASSIVGQAQETQYF. As DNA, the CDR3 is TGTGCCAGTAGTATAGTCGGACAGGCCCAAGAGACCCAGTACTTC.